Listed below are T cell receptor beta chains from one sample, sequenced in a study of blood T cell repertoires in COVID-19. The assay was immunoSEQ multiplex PCR, and TCRdb's table has in-frame clones only and misses some. The table includes 85,000 to 120,000 clones, roughly 85% detected once. What was sequenced was peripheral blood. All receptors derive from a man in his fifties or sixties with active COVID-19. Each CDR3 is given with its conserved first and last residue. The order of the fields is J gene, clone size, D gene, V gene, CDR3 DNA, CDR3 protein. D genes are given only for firm matches. Size is omitted from some rows. Given values are once, few, many or a class for expanded clones.

J: TRBJ2-7
size: -
D: TRBD2
V: TRBV7-9
DNA: TGTGCCAGCAGCCCACGGACTAGCGGGGCCTCCTACGAGCAGTACTTC
CDR3: CASSPRTSGASYEQYF

J: TRBJ2-3
size: -
D: -
V: TRBV19
DNA: TGTGCCAGTAGTTCCCCGTCGGCTGGAGGCACAGATACGCAGTATTTT
CDR3: CASSSPSAGGTDTQYF

J: TRBJ2-3
size: -
D: -
V: TRBV6-5
DNA: TGTGCCAGCAGTTACATGGGGCAGTCAGATACGCAGTATTTT
CDR3: CASSYMGQSDTQYF

J: TRBJ2-3
size: -
D: TRBD1
V: TRBV18
DNA: TGTGCCAGCTCACCACGGACAGGGACAGATACGCAGTATTTT
CDR3: CASSPRTGTDTQYF

J: TRBJ2-7
size: -
D: TRBD1
V: TRBV19
DNA: TGTGCCAGCAGGGACGGACAGGTTGGCTACGAGCAGTACTTC
CDR3: CASRDGQVGYEQYF

J: TRBJ1-2
size: -
D: TRBD1
V: TRBV7-2
DNA: TGTGCCAGCAGCTCAGGGGGCGTCTATGGCTACACCTTC
CDR3: CASSSGGVYGYTF

J: TRBJ2-1
size: -
D: TRBD1
V: TRBV4-1
DNA: TGCGCCAGCAGCCCGGGACAGGGTCTGAATGAGCAGTTCTTC
CDR3: CASSPGQGLNEQFF

J: TRBJ2-7
size: -
D: TRBD2
V: TRBV3-1/TRBV3-2
DNA: TGTGCCAGCAGTAACTTAGCGGGGGCCTACGAGCAGTACTTC
CDR3: CASSNLAGAYEQYF

J: TRBJ1-2
size: -
D: -
V: TRBV29-1
DNA: TGCAGCGTTGTACGGGGGGCCTCTAACTATGGCTACACCTTC
CDR3: CSVVRGASNYGYTF

J: TRBJ1-4
size: -
D: -
V: TRBV2
DNA: TGTGCCAGCAGGGGGCTTATTGCAACTAATGAAAAACTGTTTTTT
CDR3: CASRGLIATNEKLFF

J: TRBJ1-2
size: -
D: -
V: TRBV5-1
DNA: TGCGCCAGCAGCCCCAACAGGGAATATGGCTACACCTTC
CDR3: CASSPNREYGYTF

J: TRBJ2-1
size: -
D: TRBD1
V: TRBV3-1/TRBV3-2
DNA: TGTGCCAGCAGACTAGACAGGGGTCATAATGAGCAGTTCTTC
CDR3: CASRLDRGHNEQFF

J: TRBJ2-4
size: once
D: TRBD2
V: TRBV4-1
DNA: TGCGCCAGCAGCCGAAAACGGGGGGGGGCGAGGTCCGCCAAAAACATTCAGTACTTC
CDR3: CASSRKRGGARSAKNIQYF

J: TRBJ1-3
size: -
D: -
V: TRBV2
DNA: TGTGCCATCCCCCGGGCGGGAAATATATATTTT
CDR3: CAIPRAGNIYF

J: TRBJ2-1
size: -
D: -
V: TRBV5-5
DNA: TGTGCCAGCAGCCGGGGGACAGAAGTCTCCTACAATGAGCAGTTCTTC
CDR3: CASSRGTEVSYNEQFF

J: TRBJ1-1
size: -
D: -
V: TRBV4-2
DNA: TGTGCCAGCAGCCAAGTCCCCAGAAACACTGAAGCTTTCTTT
CDR3: CASSQVPRNTEAFF

J: TRBJ2-3
size: -
D: -
V: TRBV18
DNA: TGTGCCAGCTCACCAGGCCAGACAAGAGATACGCAGTATTTT
CDR3: CASSPGQTRDTQYF

J: TRBJ1-3
size: -
D: TRBD1
V: TRBV5-5
DNA: TGTGCCAGCAGCTGGACACAGGGGATCGGTGGAAACACCATATATTTT
CDR3: CASSWTQGIGGNTIYF

J: TRBJ1-5
size: -
D: -
V: TRBV10-1
DNA: TGCGCCACACGGGGGAAGCCTCAGCCCCAGCATTTT
CDR3: CATRGKPQPQHF

J: TRBJ2-7
size: -
D: TRBD2
V: TRBV4-3
DNA: TGCGCCAGCAGCGAAAGACTAGCCATCGACTACGAGCAGTACTTC
CDR3: CASSERLAIDYEQYF

J: TRBJ2-7
size: -
D: TRBD2
V: TRBV6-2/TRBV6-3
DNA: TGTGCCAGCAGTTATGAGAGCGGGGGGTCTTTCTCCTACGAGCAGTACTTC
CDR3: CASSYESGGSFSYEQYF

J: TRBJ1-4
size: -
D: TRBD1
V: TRBV6-6
DNA: TGTGCCAGCAGTAGTCCGAGGGGGCTTAATGAAAAACTGTTTTTT
CDR3: CASSSPRGLNEKLFF

J: TRBJ1-4
size: -
D: -
V: TRBV7-8
DNA: TGTGCCAGCAGCCGGGGGGGGGAAAAACTGTTTTTT
CDR3: CASSRGGEKLFF

J: TRBJ1-6
size: -
D: -
V: TRBV19
DNA: TGTGCCAGTAGTCCCCCCGCAGAATTACCCCTCCACTTT
CDR3: CASSPPAELPLHF

J: TRBJ2-1
size: -
D: -
V: TRBV19
DNA: TGTGCGGTAGCGGCCCACAATGAGCAGTTCTTC
CDR3: CAVAAHNEQFF

J: TRBJ1-4
size: -
D: TRBD1
V: TRBV25-1
DNA: TGTGCCAGCAGTGAATCCTCGGGACAGGGGCCTCGGGGAAAACTGTTTTTT
CDR3: CASSESSGQGPRGKLFF

J: TRBJ2-6
size: -
D: TRBD1
V: TRBV24-1
DNA: TGTGCCACCGGTATGCGGACAGGAACTAATGGGGCGGTGGTCGCTGGGGCCAACGTCCTGACTTTC
CDR3: CATGMRTGTNGAVVAGANVLTF

J: TRBJ2-2
size: -
D: TRBD1
V: TRBV5-1
DNA: TGCGCCAGCAGCGTCAGGGGACAGGTCACCGGGGAGCTGTTTTTT
CDR3: CASSVRGQVTGELFF

J: TRBJ2-2
size: once
D: -
V: TRBV23-1
DNA: TGCGCCAGCAACCTTTTATCCGGGGGGCGCGTGAGCACCGGGGAGCTGTTTTTT
CDR3: CASNLLSGGRVSTGELFF

J: TRBJ2-7
size: -
D: -
V: TRBV6-2/TRBV6-3
DNA: TGTGCCAGCACCCCACGAGGGAGCTCCTACGAGCAGTACTTC
CDR3: CASTPRGSSYEQYF